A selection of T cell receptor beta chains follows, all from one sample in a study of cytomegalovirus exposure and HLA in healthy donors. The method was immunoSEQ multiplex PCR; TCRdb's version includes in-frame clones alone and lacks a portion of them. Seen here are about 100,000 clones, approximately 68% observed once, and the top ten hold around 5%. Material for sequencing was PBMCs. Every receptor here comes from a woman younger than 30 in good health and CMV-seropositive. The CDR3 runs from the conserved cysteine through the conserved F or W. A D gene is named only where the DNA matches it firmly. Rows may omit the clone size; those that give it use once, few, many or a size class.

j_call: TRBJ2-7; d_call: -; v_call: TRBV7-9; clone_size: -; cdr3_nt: TGTGCCAGCAGCTTATCAGGGCACCCCTACGAGCAGTACTTC; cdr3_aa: CASSLSGHPYEQYF
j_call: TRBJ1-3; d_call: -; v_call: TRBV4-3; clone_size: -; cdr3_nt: TGCGCCAGCAGCCAAGTGGAGGGGTACACCATATATTTT; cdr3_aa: CASSQVEGYTIYF
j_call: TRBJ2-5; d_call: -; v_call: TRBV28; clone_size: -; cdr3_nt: TGTGCCAGCAGTTTAGATACTCAAGAGACCCAGTACTTC; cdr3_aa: CASSLDTQETQYF
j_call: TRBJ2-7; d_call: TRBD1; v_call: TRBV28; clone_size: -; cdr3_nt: TGTGCCAGCAGTTCTCTCCGGGACAGCTCCTACGAGCAGTACTTC; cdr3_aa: CASSSLRDSSYEQYF
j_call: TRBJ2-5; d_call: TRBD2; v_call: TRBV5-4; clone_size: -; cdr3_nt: TGTGCCAGCAGCTTCAAGCGGGAGGGCCAAGAGACCCAGTACTTC; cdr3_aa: CASSFKREGQETQYF
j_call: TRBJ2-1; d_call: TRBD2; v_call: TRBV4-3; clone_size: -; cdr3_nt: TGCGCCAGCAGCCAAGAAACGGGCGGGAGGGCCGGGAATGAGCAGTTCTTC; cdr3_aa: CASSQETGGRAGNEQFF
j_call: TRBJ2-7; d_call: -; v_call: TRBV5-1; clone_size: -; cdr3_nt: TGCGCCAGCAGCTTCGACCCAGGGGCCACCTACGAGCAGTACTTC; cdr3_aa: CASSFDPGATYEQYF
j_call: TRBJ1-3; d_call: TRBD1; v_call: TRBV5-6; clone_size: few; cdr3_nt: TGTGCCAGCAGCGGGGGACAGAGGATTGGAAACACCATATATTTT; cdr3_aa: CASSGGQRIGNTIYF
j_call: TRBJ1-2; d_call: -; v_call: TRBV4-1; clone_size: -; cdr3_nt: TGCGCCAGCAGCCAAGTTGGGGGGGTCCGGACCTTC; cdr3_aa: CASSQVGGVRTF
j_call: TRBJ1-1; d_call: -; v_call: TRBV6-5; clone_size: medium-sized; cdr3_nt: TGTGCCAGCAGTTACGGGAGGGCAACTGAAGCTTTCTTT; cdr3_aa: CASSYGRATEAFF
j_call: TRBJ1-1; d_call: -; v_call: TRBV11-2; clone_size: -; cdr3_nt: TGTGCCAGCAGCTTAGTCTCAGGGACTGAAGCTTTCTTT; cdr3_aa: CASSLVSGTEAFF
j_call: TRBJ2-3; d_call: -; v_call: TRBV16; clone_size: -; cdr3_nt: TGTGCCAGCAGCCAATCAGAGCGGCCGTGGGTTCGAGATACGCAGTATTTT; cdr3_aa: CASSQSERPWVRDTQYF
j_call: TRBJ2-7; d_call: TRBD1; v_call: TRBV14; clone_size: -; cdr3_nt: TGTGCCAGCAGCCAAGTGACAGGGGGCTCCTACGAGCAGTACTTC; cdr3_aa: CASSQVTGGSYEQYF
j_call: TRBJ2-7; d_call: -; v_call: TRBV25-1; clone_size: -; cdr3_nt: TGTGCCAGCAGTGAATTTGGGCAGTTCCACGAGCAGTACTTC; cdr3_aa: CASSEFGQFHEQYF
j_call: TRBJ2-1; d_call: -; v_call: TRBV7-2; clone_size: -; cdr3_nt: TGTGCCAGCAGCCCTCGACAGATATACGACCAGGGCAATGAGCAGTTCTTC; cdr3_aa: CASSPRQIYDQGNEQFF
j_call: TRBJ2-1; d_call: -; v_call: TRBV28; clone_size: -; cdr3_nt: TGTGCCAGCAGGCCCGCGGGGGCGGCCTACAATGAGCAGTTCTTC; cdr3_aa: CASRPAGAAYNEQFF
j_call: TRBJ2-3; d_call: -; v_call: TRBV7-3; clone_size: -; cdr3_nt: TGTGCCAGCAGCTTAGCTCCGGGGATAGATACGCAGTATTTT; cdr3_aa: CASSLAPGIDTQYF
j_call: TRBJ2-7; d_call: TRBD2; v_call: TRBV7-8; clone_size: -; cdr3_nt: TGTGCCAGCGTTAGCCGGGGCGGGAGTTTGACCGAGCAGTACTTC; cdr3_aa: CASVSRGGSLTEQYF
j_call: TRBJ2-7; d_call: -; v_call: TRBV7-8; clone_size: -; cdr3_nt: TGTGCCAGCAGCTTAGATGTAGGGGGAGGGCCCCTCGAGCAGTACTTC; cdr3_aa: CASSLDVGGGPLEQYF
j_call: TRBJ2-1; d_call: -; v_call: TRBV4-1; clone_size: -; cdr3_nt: TGCGCCAGCAGCCAAGATCAAGCTAGCCTGAATGAGCAGTTCTTC; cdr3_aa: CASSQDQASLNEQFF
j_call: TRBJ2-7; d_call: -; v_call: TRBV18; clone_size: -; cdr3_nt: TGTGCCAGCTCACCAGGGCTTACCGTCTACGAGCAGTACTTC; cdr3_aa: CASSPGLTVYEQYF
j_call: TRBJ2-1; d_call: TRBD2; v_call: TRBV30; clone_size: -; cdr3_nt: TGTGCCTGGAGTTCCCTAGCGGGAGCCTACAATGAGCAGTTCTTC; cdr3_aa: CAWSSLAGAYNEQFF
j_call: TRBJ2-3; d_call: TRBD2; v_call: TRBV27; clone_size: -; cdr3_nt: TGTGCCAGCAGCATTAAGCGGGAGTTAATAGGTACAGATACGCAGTATTTT; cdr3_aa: CASSIKRELIGTDTQYF
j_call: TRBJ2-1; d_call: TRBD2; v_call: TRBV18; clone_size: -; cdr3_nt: TGTGCCAGCTCACCACCCCCCACTAGCGGGCACAATGAGCAGTTCTTC; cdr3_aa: CASSPPPTSGHNEQFF
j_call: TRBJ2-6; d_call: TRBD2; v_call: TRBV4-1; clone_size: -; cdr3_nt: TGCGCCAGCAGCCAAGTACCTAGCGGGATTAATCTTGGGGCCAACGTCCTGACTTTC; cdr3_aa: CASSQVPSGINLGANVLTF
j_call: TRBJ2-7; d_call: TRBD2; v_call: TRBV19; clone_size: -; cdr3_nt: TGTGCCAGTAGTCAGAAGGGGAGGGCCTACGAGCAGTACTTC; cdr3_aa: CASSQKGRAYEQYF
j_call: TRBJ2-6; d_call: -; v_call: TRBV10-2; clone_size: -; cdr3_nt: TGCGCCAGCAGTTATGCCGGGGTCTCTGGGGCCAACGTCCTGACTTTC; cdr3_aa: CASSYAGVSGANVLTF
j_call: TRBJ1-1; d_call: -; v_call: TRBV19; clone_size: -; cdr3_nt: TGTGCCAGTACCCCCACTTCAGGGGCGCGCACTGAAGCTTTCTTT; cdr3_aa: CASTPTSGARTEAFF
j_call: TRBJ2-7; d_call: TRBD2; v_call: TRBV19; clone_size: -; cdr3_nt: TGTGCCAGTAAGCCGGGACTAGCGGGAGATGAGCAGTACTTC; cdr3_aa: CASKPGLAGDEQYF
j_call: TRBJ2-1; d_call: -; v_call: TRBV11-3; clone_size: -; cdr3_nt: TGTGCCAGCAGCTTAGGTCCCCAGGGTTACAATGAGCAGTTCTTC; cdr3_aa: CASSLGPQGYNEQFF
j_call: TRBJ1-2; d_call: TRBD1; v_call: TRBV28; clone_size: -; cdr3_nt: TGTGCCAGCAGTACCCAGGGACAGCCTATTCGCGGCTACACCTTC; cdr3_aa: CASSTQGQPIRGYTF
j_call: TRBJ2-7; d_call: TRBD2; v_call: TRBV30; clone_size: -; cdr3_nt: TGTGCCTGGAGTCCCCCCGGACTAGCTCCTTCATCGGGGTCCTACGAGCAGTACTTC; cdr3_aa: CAWSPPGLAPSSGSYEQYF
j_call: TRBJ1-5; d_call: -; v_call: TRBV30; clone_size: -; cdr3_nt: TGTGCCTGGAGTACGAGGGCCAATCAGCCCCAGCATTTT; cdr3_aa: CAWSTRANQPQHF
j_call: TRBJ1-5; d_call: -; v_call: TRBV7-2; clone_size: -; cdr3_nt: TGTGCCAGCAGCTTAGAGACCTCAACGGGACAGCCCCAGCATTTT; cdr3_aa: CASSLETSTGQPQHF
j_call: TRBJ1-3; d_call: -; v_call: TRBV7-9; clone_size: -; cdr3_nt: TGTGCCAGCAGCCCCAGGATAAATTCTGGAAACACCATATATTTT; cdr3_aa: CASSPRINSGNTIYF
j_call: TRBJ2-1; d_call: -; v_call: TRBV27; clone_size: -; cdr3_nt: TGTGCCAGCAGTCCACTGAGCTCCTACAATGAGCAGTTCTTC; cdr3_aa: CASSPLSSYNEQFF
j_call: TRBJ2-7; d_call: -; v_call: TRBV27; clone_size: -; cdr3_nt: TGTGCCAGCAGCCTGACTGGCACCTACGAGCAGTACTTC; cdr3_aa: CASSLTGTYEQYF
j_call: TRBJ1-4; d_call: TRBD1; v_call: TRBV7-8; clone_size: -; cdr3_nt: TGTGCCAGCAGCTTAGAGGACAGGGGGCAAGAAAAACTGTTTTTT; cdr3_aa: CASSLEDRGQEKLFF
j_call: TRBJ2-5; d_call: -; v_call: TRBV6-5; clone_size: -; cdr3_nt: TGTGCCAGCAGTTACTACGGGGGCCAAGAGACCCAGTACTTC; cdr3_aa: CASSYYGGQETQYF
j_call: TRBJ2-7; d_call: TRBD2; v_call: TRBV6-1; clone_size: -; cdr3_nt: TGTGCCAGCAATGGTAGGACTAGCGGGACCTACGAGCAGTACTTC; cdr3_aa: CASNGRTSGTYEQYF
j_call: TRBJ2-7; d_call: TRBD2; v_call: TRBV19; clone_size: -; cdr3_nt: TGTGCCAGCCAGGTTGGGGGAGCGGGAGGAATGGAGGAGCAGTACTTC; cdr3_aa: CASQVGGAGGMEEQYF
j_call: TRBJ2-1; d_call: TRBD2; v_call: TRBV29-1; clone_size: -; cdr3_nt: TGCAGCGCCCGGACAGGGATCGGACTAGCGGCAAATATCAATGAGCAGTTCTTC; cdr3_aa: CSARTGIGLAANINEQFF
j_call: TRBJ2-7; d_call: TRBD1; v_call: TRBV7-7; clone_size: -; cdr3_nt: TGTGCCAGCAGCCAAGGGACGGGACAGGGGTTCCGCGAGCAGTACTTC; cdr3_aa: CASSQGTGQGFREQYF
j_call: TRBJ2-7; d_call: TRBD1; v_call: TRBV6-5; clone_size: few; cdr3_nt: TGTGCCAGCAGTTACCGGGACAGGGTCCACGAGCAGTACTTC; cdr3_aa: CASSYRDRVHEQYF
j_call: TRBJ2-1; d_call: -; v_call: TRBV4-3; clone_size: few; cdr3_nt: TGCGCCAGCAGCCAAGGGCGGATCGAGCAGTTCTTC; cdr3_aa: CASSQGRIEQFF
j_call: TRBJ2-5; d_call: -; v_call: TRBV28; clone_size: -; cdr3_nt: TGTGCCAGCAGTTCCGAAGAGCAAGAGACCCAGTACTTC; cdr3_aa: CASSSEEQETQYF
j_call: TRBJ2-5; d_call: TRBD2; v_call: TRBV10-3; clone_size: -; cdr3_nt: TGTGCCATCAGCCCTAGCGGGAGTCAAGAGACCCAGTACTTC; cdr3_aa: CAISPSGSQETQYF
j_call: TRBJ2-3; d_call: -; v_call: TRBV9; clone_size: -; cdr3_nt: TGTGCCAGCAGCGTAGAGAGGGATACGCAGTATTTT; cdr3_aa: CASSVERDTQYF
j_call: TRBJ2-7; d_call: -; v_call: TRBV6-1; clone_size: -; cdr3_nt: TGTGCCAGCACCGACTGGCGGCCGGAAAACGAGCAGTACTTC; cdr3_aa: CASTDWRPENEQYF
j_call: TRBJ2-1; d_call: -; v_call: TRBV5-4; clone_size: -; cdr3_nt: TGTGCCAGCAGCTTGGGACACGTCTACAATGAGCAGTTCTTC; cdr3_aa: CASSLGHVYNEQFF
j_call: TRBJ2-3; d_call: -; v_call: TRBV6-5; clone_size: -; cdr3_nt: TGTGCCAGCAGCCGGGACTCCACAGATACGCAGTATTTT; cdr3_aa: CASSRDSTDTQYF
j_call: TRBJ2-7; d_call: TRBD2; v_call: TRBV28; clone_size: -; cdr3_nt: TGTGCCAGCAGTTTGGGACTAGGAAATTACGAGCAGTACTTC; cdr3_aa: CASSLGLGNYEQYF
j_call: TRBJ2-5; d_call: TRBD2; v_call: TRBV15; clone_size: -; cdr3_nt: TGTGCCACCAGCAGAGGAACGGGGGGGCCCCAAGAGACCCAGTACTTC; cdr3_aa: CATSRGTGGPQETQYF
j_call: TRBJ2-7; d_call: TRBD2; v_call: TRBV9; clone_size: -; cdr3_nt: TGTGCCAGCAGCGTAGGGCGGGGGGGAACCTACGAGCAGTACTTC; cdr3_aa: CASSVGRGGTYEQYF
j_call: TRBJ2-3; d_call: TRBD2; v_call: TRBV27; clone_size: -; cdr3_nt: TGTGCCAGCAGTTTAAATAGCGGGAGTTTAACAGATACGCAGTATTTT; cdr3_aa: CASSLNSGSLTDTQYF
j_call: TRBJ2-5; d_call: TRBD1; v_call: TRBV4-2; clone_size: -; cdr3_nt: TGTGCCAGCAGCCAAGATGGGGGCCAGGGGGCGCGGGAGACCCAGTACTTC; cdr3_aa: CASSQDGGQGARETQYF
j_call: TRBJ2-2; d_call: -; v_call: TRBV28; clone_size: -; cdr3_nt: TGTGCCAGCAGCTATCCAAACACCGGGGAGCTGTTTTTT; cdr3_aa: CASSYPNTGELFF